This TCR beta chain came from a study of blood T cell repertoires in COVID-19. Study-wide context: Sample material is recorded as cDNA or gDNA derived from T cells, B-cell-depleted T cells, or PBMCs.

Cohorts were assigned according to the clinical history that participants reported. Per the original methods: Quantification of nucleated cells was approximated via reference gene primer amplification. The method was immunoSEQ multiplex PCR; TCRdb's version includes in-frame clones alone and lacks a portion of them. V and J calls and clone size come straight from that table; D and trimming were deduced from the DNA. The sample lists about 160,000 clones, 65% to 85% occurring once. Germline lookup yields CDR1 LNHDA and CDR2 SQIVND (reference sequence). Between the trimmed V and J ends, which lost 4 bases and 1 base, there was a span of 13 bases. This CDR3 contains 15 residues.

This chain connects TRBV19 to TRBJ2-5, with a possible D match to TRBD2 (6 bases). The clonotype was recovered from a woman aged 40 to 50 with acute COVID-19. Sequenced material: PBMCs or T cells enriched from blood (not recorded which). The DNA of the CDR3 is TGTGCCAGTAGTACCCATAGCGGAGTCCAAGAGACCCAGTACTTC. It yields the protein CASSTHSGVQETQYF. The full variable domain, in which reference TRBV19 and TRBJ2-5 provide the parts outside the CDR3, is DGGITQSPKYLFRKEGQNVTLSCEQNLNHDAMYWYRQDPGQGLRLIYYSQIVNDFQKGDIAEGYSVSREKKESFPLTVTSAQKNPTAFYLCASSTHSGVQETQYFGPGTRLLVL.